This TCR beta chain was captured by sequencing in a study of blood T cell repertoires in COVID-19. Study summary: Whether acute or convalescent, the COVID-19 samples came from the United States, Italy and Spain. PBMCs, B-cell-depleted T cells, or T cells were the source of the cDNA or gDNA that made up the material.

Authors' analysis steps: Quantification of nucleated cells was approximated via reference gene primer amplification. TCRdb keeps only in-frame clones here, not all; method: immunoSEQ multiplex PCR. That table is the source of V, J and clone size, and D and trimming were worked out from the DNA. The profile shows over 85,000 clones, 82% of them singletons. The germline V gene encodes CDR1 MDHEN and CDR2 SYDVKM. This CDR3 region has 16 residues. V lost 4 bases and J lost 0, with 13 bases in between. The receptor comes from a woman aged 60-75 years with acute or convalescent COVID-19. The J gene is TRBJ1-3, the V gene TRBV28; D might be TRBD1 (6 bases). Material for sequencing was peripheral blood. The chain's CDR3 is CASSWARGGSGNTIYF. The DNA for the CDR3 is TGTGCCAGCAGTTGGGCCCGAGGGGGCTCTGGAAACACCATATATTTT.